These T cell receptor beta chains were read from a single sample in a study of blood T cell repertoires in COVID-19. The protocol was immunoSEQ multiplex PCR, while the TCRdb copy is restricted to in-frame clones and leaves out a portion. The sample has 100,000 to 150,000 clones, around four fifths seen once. Sequencing input: peripheral blood. The receptors shown here come from a man older than 75 with active or convalescent COVID-19. The CDR3 runs from the conserved cysteine through the conserved F or W. Each record gives: D gene, V gene, J gene, clone size, CDR3 DNA, CDR3 protein. D genes are given only for firm matches. Expanded clones get a size class; other rows say once, few or many, or leave the size out.

D gene: .
V gene: TRBV5-4
J gene: TRBJ2-3
clone size: once
CDR3 DNA: TGTGCCAGCAGAGGAGTAGTGACAGATACGCAGTATTTT
CDR3 protein: CASRGVVTDTQYF

D gene: .
V gene: TRBV11-3
J gene: TRBJ1-3
clone size: .
CDR3 DNA: TGTGCCAGCAGCTTAAAGGGAGAACCTGGAAACACCATATATTTT
CDR3 protein: CASSLKGEPGNTIYF

D gene: TRBD2
V gene: TRBV12-3/TRBV12-4
J gene: TRBJ2-1
clone size: .
CDR3 DNA: TGTGCCAGCAGTCGACTAGCGGTGGGGGAGCAGTTCTTC
CDR3 protein: CASSRLAVGEQFF

D gene: .
V gene: TRBV12-3/TRBV12-4
J gene: TRBJ1-2
clone size: once
CDR3 DNA: TGTGCCAGCAGTTTACCGGGTGACTATGGCTACACCTTC
CDR3 protein: CASSLPGDYGYTF

D gene: .
V gene: TRBV6-6
J gene: TRBJ2-3
clone size: .
CDR3 DNA: TGTGCCAGCAGTTCCTTTACTAACACAGATACGCAGTATTTT
CDR3 protein: CASSSFTNTDTQYF

D gene: TRBD1
V gene: TRBV5-1
J gene: TRBJ1-1
clone size: few
CDR3 DNA: TGCGCCAGCAGCCCCGGGACAGGGAACACTGAAGCTTTCTTT
CDR3 protein: CASSPGTGNTEAFF

D gene: TRBD1
V gene: TRBV2
J gene: TRBJ1-3
clone size: .
CDR3 DNA: TGTGCCAGCAGTACACCGGACAGGGCTGGAAACACCATATATTTT
CDR3 protein: CASSTPDRAGNTIYF

D gene: TRBD1
V gene: TRBV11-2
J gene: TRBJ2-7
clone size: .
CDR3 DNA: TGTGCCAGCAGCTGGGACAGGGGCTACGAGCAGTACTTC
CDR3 protein: CASSWDRGYEQYF

D gene: .
V gene: TRBV27
J gene: TRBJ1-1
clone size: .
CDR3 DNA: TGTGCCAGCAGTTTTTCAGGGCCCCACACTGAAGCTTTCTTT
CDR3 protein: CASSFSGPHTEAFF

D gene: .
V gene: TRBV6-5
J gene: TRBJ1-1
clone size: once
CDR3 DNA: TGTGCCAGCAGTCATCAGGAAGAAAACACTGAAGCTTTCTTT
CDR3 protein: CASSHQEENTEAFF

D gene: .
V gene: TRBV13
J gene: TRBJ2-1
clone size: .
CDR3 DNA: TGTGCCAGCAGCTTTTGGGGGGTCAATGAGCAGTTCTTC
CDR3 protein: CASSFWGVNEQFF

D gene: .
V gene: TRBV5-1
J gene: TRBJ2-3
clone size: .
CDR3 DNA: TGCGCCAGCAGCTACGAGGGTTCAGATACGCAGTATTTT
CDR3 protein: CASSYEGSDTQYF

D gene: .
V gene: TRBV7-2
J gene: TRBJ2-3
clone size: .
CDR3 DNA: TGTGCCAGCAGCTTAGCCGCCTACGAGTCCGATACGCAGTATTTT
CDR3 protein: CASSLAAYESDTQYF

D gene: TRBD1
V gene: TRBV19
J gene: TRBJ2-7
clone size: .
CDR3 DNA: TGTGCCAGTAGTGAACAGGGGGCCTCCTACGAGCAGTACTTC
CDR3 protein: CASSEQGASYEQYF

D gene: .
V gene: TRBV12-3/TRBV12-4
J gene: TRBJ2-1
clone size: once
CDR3 DNA: TGTGCCAGCAGTTCTTCCGGACTCAAGAGGTTCTTC
CDR3 protein: CASSSSGLKRFF

D gene: .
V gene: TRBV5-4
J gene: TRBJ2-7
clone size: .
CDR3 DNA: TGTGCCAGCAGCTTGGCGCAGACGGGCGAGCAGTACTTC
CDR3 protein: CASSLAQTGEQYF

D gene: TRBD1
V gene: TRBV7-3
J gene: TRBJ1-1
clone size: .
CDR3 DNA: TGTGCCAGCAGCTTAAACAGGGGCACTGAAGCTTTCTTT
CDR3 protein: CASSLNRGTEAFF

D gene: .
V gene: TRBV6-6
J gene: TRBJ2-3
clone size: .
CDR3 DNA: TGTGCCAGCGGGGAACAGGTAGCGGGCACAGATACGCAGTATTTT
CDR3 protein: CASGEQVAGTDTQYF

D gene: TRBD2
V gene: TRBV6-2/TRBV6-3
J gene: TRBJ2-5
clone size: once
CDR3 DNA: TGTGCCAGCACCCCCGGACTAGCGGGGTACCAAGAGACCCAGTACTTC
CDR3 protein: CASTPGLAGYQETQYF

D gene: .
V gene: TRBV2
J gene: TRBJ1-1
clone size: .
CDR3 DNA: TGTGCCAGCAGTGGGGATCAGCTAGCAGGGGTTGACACTGAAGCTTTCTTT
CDR3 protein: CASSGDQLAGVDTEAFF

D gene: .
V gene: TRBV6-5
J gene: TRBJ2-3
clone size: .
CDR3 DNA: TGTGCCAGCAGTTACTCTTACGCCGATAGCCTCTATTTT
CDR3 protein: CASSYSYADSLYF

D gene: .
V gene: TRBV20-1
J gene: TRBJ2-1
clone size: few
CDR3 DNA: TGCAGTGCTTCCGACTGGAATGAGCAGTTCTTC
CDR3 protein: CSASDWNEQFF

D gene: .
V gene: TRBV7-2
J gene: TRBJ1-2
clone size: .
CDR3 DNA: TGTGCCAGCAGCCGTGACAGGAACTATGGCTACACCTTC
CDR3 protein: CASSRDRNYGYTF

D gene: TRBD1
V gene: TRBV23-1
J gene: TRBJ1-5
clone size: .
CDR3 DNA: TGCGCCAGCAGTCAACCCGGGACAGGGAGAGGGGCCAATAGCAATCAGCCCCAGCATTTT
CDR3 protein: CASSQPGTGRGANSNQPQHF

D gene: .
V gene: TRBV4-3
J gene: TRBJ1-1
clone size: .
CDR3 DNA: TGCGCCAGCAGCGAGCATATTTCGAACACTGAAGCTTTCTTT
CDR3 protein: CASSEHISNTEAFF

D gene: .
V gene: TRBV7-9
J gene: TRBJ2-4
clone size: .
CDR3 DNA: TGTGCCAGCAGCCCCTGGGACACAAACAAAAACATTCAGTACTTC
CDR3 protein: CASSPWDTNKNIQYF

D gene: TRBD1
V gene: TRBV7-6
J gene: TRBJ1-4
clone size: .
CDR3 DNA: TGTGCCAGCAGCCGCGGACAGGGGGCTGAAAAACTGTTTTTT
CDR3 protein: CASSRGQGAEKLFF

D gene: .
V gene: TRBV6-6
J gene: TRBJ1-5
clone size: .
CDR3 DNA: TGTGCCAGCAGTTACTGGGGGGGAAGGCAGCCCCAGCATTTT
CDR3 protein: CASSYWGGRQPQHF

D gene: TRBD2
V gene: TRBV3-1/TRBV3-2
J gene: TRBJ2-3
clone size: .
CDR3 DNA: TGTGCCAGCAGCCGCCTCAGCGGGGGGGCTAGAGATACGCAGTATTTT
CDR3 protein: CASSRLSGGARDTQYF

D gene: .
V gene: TRBV18
J gene: TRBJ1-6
clone size: once
CDR3 DNA: TGTGCCAGCTCACCCACAGCAGCTTTTAATTCACCCCTCCACTTT
CDR3 protein: CASSPTAAFNSPLHF

D gene: TRBD1
V gene: TRBV3-1/TRBV3-2
J gene: TRBJ2-7
clone size: .
CDR3 DNA: TGTGCCAGCAGCCCGAACCAGGGGGCCTACGAGCAGTACTTC
CDR3 protein: CASSPNQGAYEQYF

D gene: .
V gene: TRBV4-3
J gene: TRBJ2-5
clone size: .
CDR3 DNA: TGCGCCAGCAGCCAGACCGGAGGCCCCCAAGAGACCCAGTACTTC
CDR3 protein: CASSQTGGPQETQYF

D gene: .
V gene: TRBV5-1
J gene: TRBJ1-2
clone size: .
CDR3 DNA: TGCGCCAGCAGCTTGGTCGGGGGGGGCGCTGGCTATGGCTACACCTTC
CDR3 protein: CASSLVGGGAGYGYTF

D gene: .
V gene: TRBV3-1/TRBV3-2
J gene: TRBJ1-5
clone size: .
CDR3 DNA: TGTGCCAGCAGCCGCGCGACGGGGGGCAATCAGCCCCAGCATTTT
CDR3 protein: CASSRATGGNQPQHF

D gene: .
V gene: TRBV7-2
J gene: TRBJ2-4
clone size: .
CDR3 DNA: TGTGCCAGCAGCCCCGGACTAGCCAAAAACATTCAGTACTTC
CDR3 protein: CASSPGLAKNIQYF

D gene: .
V gene: TRBV6-2/TRBV6-3
J gene: TRBJ1-2
clone size: .
CDR3 DNA: TGTGCCAGCAGTTATAGCCGGGTGACGGATGGCTACACCTTC
CDR3 protein: CASSYSRVTDGYTF

D gene: .
V gene: TRBV4-1
J gene: TRBJ2-2
clone size: .
CDR3 DNA: TGCGCCAGCAGCCAAGATTTCGGGATCACCGGGGAGCTGTTTTTT
CDR3 protein: CASSQDFGITGELFF

D gene: .
V gene: TRBV5-6
J gene: TRBJ1-2
clone size: .
CDR3 DNA: TGTGCCAGCAGCAAGGGAGAGGGCTATGGCTACACCTTC
CDR3 protein: CASSKGEGYGYTF

D gene: .
V gene: TRBV5-6
J gene: TRBJ2-7
clone size: .
CDR3 DNA: TGTGCCAGCAGCTTGATAACTCGAACCTACGAGCAGTACTTC
CDR3 protein: CASSLITRTYEQYF

D gene: TRBD1
V gene: TRBV4-1
J gene: TRBJ1-6
clone size: .
CDR3 DNA: TGCGCCAGCAGCAAGGGACAGCAAGGGTCACCCCTCCACTTT
CDR3 protein: CASSKGQQGSPLHF